This T cell receptor (beta chain) stems from a study of control samples from healthy donors and cancer patients. TCRdb keeps only in-frame clones here, not all; method: immunoSEQ multiplex PCR. The table records about 180,000 clones, nearly 90% of them present only once. V shed 1 base and J shed 4 bases, with 7 bases lying between them. This CDR3 contains 14 residues. Per the germline V gene, CDR1 is SGHTA and CDR2 is FQGTGA. The material sequenced was blood. The chain couples TRBV7-3 to TRBJ2-2; D is uncertain. The clonotype comes from a woman aged 45-59 years in good health. CDR3 nucleotides: TGTGCCAGCAGCTTAAGTCAGGCCACCGGGGAGCTGTTTTTT. This sequence encodes CASSLSQATGELFF.